This TCR beta chain was documented in a study of regulatory T cells in long-lasting Graves disease. This CDR3 region has 12 residues. In germline, CDR1 is SQVTM, CDR2 ANQGSEA. V lost 4 bases and J lost 2, with 8 bases in between. Building of the TCR beta libraries involved iRepertoire HTBI primers and Arm-PCR of CDR3 regions. TCRdb fed the multiplex PCR reads into MiXCR, producing one record per CDR3 protein. Of 450,000 to 700,000 distinct CDR3 sequences listed, roughly 14% are singletons. Documented time point: newly diagnosed GD, antithyroid drugs for less than 3 months. From PBMCs, RNA was extracted and then used to make the TCR library. These data were likewise used in another study, on T cells in Graves' hyperthyroidism and ophthalmopathy.

The input for sequencing was peripheral blood mononuclear cells (PBMCs), taken at new diagnosis, from a patient treated with antithyroid drugs. The clonotype comes from a man aged 30 to 45 with Graves disease. The chain combines TRBV29-1 with TRBJ1-2, with D perhaps matching TRBD1 (6 bases). In DNA form, the CDR3 reads TGCAGCGTTGGGCAGGGGAACTATGGCTACACCTTC. Translating gives CSVGQGNYGYTF.